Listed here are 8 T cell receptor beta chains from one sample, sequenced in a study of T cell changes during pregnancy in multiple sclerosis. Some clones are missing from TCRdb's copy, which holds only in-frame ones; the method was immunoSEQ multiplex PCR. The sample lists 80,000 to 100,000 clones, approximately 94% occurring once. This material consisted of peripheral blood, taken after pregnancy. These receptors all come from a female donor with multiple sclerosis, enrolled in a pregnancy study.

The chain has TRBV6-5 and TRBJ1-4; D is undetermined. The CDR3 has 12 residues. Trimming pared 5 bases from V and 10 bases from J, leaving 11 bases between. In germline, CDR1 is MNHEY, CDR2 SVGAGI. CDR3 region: CASSRSARKLFF. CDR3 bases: TGTGCCAGCAGTCGCTCGGCTAGAAAACTGTTTTTT.

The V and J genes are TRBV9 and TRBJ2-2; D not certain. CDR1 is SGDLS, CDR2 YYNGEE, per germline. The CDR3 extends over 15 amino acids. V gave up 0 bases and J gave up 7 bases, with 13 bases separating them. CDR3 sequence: CASSVAARSNGELFF. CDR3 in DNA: TGTGCCAGCAGCGTAGCAGCCAGGTCTAACGGGGAGCTGTTTTTT.

The CDR3 region is CASSESTGGRAKAAYEQYF. CDR3 bases: TGCGCCAGCAGTGAGTCGACGGGCGGGAGGGCCAAAGCAGCCTACGAGCAGTACTTC. V usage is TRBV10-1 and J usage is TRBJ2-7; 9 bases agree with TRBD2. The CDR3 covers 19 residues. Germline CDR1 WNHNN, CDR2 SYGVQD (reference sequence). After removal of 0 bases from V and 2 bases from J, the junction contained 14 bases not matched to a gene.

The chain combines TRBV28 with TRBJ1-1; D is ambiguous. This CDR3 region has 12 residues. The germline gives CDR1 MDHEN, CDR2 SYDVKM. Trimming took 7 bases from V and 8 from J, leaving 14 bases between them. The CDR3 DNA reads TGTGCCAGCACCTTAACCGGAGCCGAAGCTTTCTTT. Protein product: CASTLTGAEAFF.

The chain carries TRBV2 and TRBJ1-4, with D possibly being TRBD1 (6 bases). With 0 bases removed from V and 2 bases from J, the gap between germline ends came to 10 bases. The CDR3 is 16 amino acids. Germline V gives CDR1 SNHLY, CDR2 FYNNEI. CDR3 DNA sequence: TGTGCCAGCAGTGAAGCGTTAAGGGGGACTAATGAAAAACTGTTTTTT. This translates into CASSEALRGTNEKLFF.

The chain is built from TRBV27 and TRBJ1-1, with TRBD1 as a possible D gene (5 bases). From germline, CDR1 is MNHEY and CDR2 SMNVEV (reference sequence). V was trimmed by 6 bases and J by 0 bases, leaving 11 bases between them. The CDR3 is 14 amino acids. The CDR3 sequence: CASSGGRMNTEAFF. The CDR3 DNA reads TGTGCCAGCAGCGGGGGGAGAATGAACACTGAAGCTTTCTTT.

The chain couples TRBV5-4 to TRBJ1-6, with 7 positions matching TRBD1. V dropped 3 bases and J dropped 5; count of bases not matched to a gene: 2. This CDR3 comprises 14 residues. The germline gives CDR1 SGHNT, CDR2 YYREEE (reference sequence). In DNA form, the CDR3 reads TGTGCCAGCAGCTCGGACAGGAATAATTCACCCCTCCACTTT. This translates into CASSSDRNNSPLHF.

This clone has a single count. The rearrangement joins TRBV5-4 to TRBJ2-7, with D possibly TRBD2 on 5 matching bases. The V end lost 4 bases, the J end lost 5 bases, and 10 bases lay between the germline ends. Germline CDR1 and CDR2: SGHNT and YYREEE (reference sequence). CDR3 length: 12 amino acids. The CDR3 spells CASSAERDEQYF. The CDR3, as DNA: TGTGCCAGCAGCGCGGAGAGGGACGAGCAGTACTTC.